The count of the clone carrying this TCR beta chain is one. Its target is not known. These data originate in a study of chemoradiotherapy in HPV16-positive cancers. Whole-study results and caveats: The functional HPV-specific definition rests on just a couple of HPV16-positive patients.

Assay used: immunoSEQ multiplex PCR; TCRdb lists only in-frame clones, some missing. This table has 9,500 to 12,000 clones, around 70% appearing once. Trimming left V 5 bases short and J 5 bases short, with 15 bases between. The CDR3 extends over 14 amino acids. Germline values: CDR1 SGHTA, CDR2 FQGNSA. Sampling took place from a patient who underwent chemoradiotherapy. This chain joins TRBV7-2 and TRBJ1-2, with D perhaps TRBD1 (5 bases). The source of this sequence is a human donor with HPV-associated anogenital cancer. CDR3 DNA: TGTGCCAGCAGCAGGAGGGACGGGGGTTATGGCTACACCTTC. It codes for CASSRRDGGYGYTF. The full variable domain, completed using reference TRBV7-2 and TRBJ1-2, is GAGVSQSPSNKVTEKGKDVELRCDPISGHTALYWYRQSLGQGLEFLIYFQGNSAPDKSGLPSDRFSAERTGGSVSTLTIQRTQQEDSAVYLCASSRRDGGYGYTFGSGTRLTVV.